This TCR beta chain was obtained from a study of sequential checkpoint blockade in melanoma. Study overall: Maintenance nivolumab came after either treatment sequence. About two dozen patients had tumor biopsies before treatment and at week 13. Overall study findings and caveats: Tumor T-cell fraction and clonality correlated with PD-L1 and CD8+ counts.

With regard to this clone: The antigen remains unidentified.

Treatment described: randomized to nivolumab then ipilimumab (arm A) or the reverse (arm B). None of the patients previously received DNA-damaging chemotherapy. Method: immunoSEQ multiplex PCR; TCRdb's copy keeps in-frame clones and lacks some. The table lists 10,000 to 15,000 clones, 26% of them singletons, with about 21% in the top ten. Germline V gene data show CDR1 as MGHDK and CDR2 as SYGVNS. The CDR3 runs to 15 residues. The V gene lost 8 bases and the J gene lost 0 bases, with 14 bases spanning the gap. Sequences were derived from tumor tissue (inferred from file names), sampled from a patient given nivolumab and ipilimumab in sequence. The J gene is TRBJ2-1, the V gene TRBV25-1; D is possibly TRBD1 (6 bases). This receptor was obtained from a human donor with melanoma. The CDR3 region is CASLPGHPSYNEQFF. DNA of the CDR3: TGTGCCAGCCTGCCGGGACACCCCTCCTACAATGAGCAGTTCTTC.